This TCR beta chain was recovered during a study of CD8 T cells in Susac syndrome. Trimming took 1 base from V and 9 from J, leaving 7 bases between them. The CDR3 consists of 11 residues. Looked up from germline, CDR1 is SQVTM and CDR2 is ANQGSEA. RNA was extracted with the RNeasy kit, and a quantity of roughly 0.5 to 1 ug was reverse transcribed using random hexamers. Each CDR3 protein gets one entry after TCRdb re-called the immunoSEQ multiplex PCR reads with MiXCR. The repertoire holds under 250,000 distinct CDR3 sequences, with approximately 92% as singletons. The sample consisted of CD4+ T cells from PBMCs. The rearrangement links TRBV29-1 to TRBJ2-1; D is unresolved. The TCR sequence derives from a human donor with multiple sclerosis. The CDR3 reads CSVEVVAEQFF. The CDR3 DNA follows: TGCAGCGTTGAAGTTGTGGCTGAGCAGTTCTTC.